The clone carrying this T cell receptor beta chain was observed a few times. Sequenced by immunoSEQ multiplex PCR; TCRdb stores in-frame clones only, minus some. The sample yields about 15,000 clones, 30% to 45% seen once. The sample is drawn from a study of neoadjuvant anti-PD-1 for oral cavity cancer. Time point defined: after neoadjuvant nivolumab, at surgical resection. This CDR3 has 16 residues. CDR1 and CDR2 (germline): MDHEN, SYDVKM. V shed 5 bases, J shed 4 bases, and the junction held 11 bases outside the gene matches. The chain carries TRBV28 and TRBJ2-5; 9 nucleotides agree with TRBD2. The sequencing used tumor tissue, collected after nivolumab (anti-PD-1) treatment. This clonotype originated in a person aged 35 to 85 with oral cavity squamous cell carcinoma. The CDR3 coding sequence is TGTGCCAGCAGTGCATTAGGGGGACTAGCCCTAGAGACCCAGTACTTC. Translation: CASSALGGLALETQYF. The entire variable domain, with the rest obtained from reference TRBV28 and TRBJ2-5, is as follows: DVKVTQSSRYLVKRTGEKVFLECVQDMDHENMFWYRQDPGLGLRLIYFSYDVKMKEKGDIPEGYSVSREKKERFSLILESASTNQTSMYLCASSALGGLALETQYFGPGTRLLVL.